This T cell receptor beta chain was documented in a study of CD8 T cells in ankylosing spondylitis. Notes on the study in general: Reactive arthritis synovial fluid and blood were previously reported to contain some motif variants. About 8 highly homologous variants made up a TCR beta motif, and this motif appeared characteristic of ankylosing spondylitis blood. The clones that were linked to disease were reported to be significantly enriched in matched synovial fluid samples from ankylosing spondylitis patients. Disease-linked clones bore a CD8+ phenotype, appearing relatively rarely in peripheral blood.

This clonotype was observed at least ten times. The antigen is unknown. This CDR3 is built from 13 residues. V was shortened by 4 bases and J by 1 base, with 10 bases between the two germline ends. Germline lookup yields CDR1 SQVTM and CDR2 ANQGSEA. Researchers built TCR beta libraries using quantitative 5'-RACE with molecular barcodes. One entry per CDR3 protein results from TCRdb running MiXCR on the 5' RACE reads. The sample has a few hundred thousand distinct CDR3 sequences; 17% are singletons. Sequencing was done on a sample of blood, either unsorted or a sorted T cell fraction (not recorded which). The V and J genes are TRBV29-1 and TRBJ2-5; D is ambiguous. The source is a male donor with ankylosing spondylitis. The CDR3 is CSVVKRIQETQYF. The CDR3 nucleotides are TGCAGCGTTGTGAAGAGAATCCAAGAGACCCAGTACTTC.